Detailed here is one T cell receptor (beta chain). The data stem from a study of T cells after somatic rescue of genetic block. The ends lost 6 bases at V and 6 bases at J; junction bases unmatched: 7. In germline, CDR1 is MDHEN, CDR2 SYDVKM. The CDR3 has 14 amino acids. The data were produced by immunoSEQ multiplex PCR, yet TCRdb's version contains in-frame clones alone and is incomplete. Of 95,000 to 120,000 clones listed, about 93% are singletons. This chain joins TRBV28 and TRBJ2-7, with 11 bases that match TRBD1. The source of this sequence is a woman under 30. Material for sequencing was peripheral blood mononuclear cells (PBMCs). Here the CDR3 reads CASSLFGTGGEQYF. CDR3 DNA sequence: TGTGCCAGCAGCCTCTTTGGGACAGGGGGCGAGCAGTACTTC.